The following is a T cell receptor beta chain sequence with its context. Its specificity is unknown. CDR1 MNHEY and CDR2 SMNVEV come from the germline V gene (reference sequence). This CDR3 comprises 14 residues. The ends lost 6 bases at V and 4 bases at J; junction bases unmatched: 5. Use of 60 Vbeta and 13 Jbeta primers characterized the PCR. The method was immunoSEQ multiplex PCR; TCRdb's version includes in-frame clones alone and lacks a portion of them. Seen here are some 85,000 clones, about 88% observed once, and the top ten hold 2.4%. This entry is derived from a study of cytomegalovirus exposure and HLA in healthy donors. Study-level results: The authors later linked a missense DCLRE1C variant to TCR beta V- and J-gene trimming.

The origin of this receptor is a woman aged 45-65 years in good health and CMV-seronegative. Sequenced sample: PBMCs. The chain carries TRBV27 and TRBJ1-5, with 8 bases aligning to TRBD1. CDR3 nucleotides: TGTGCCAGCAGGCTCACAGGGGGGAATCAGCCCCAGCATTTT. It is translated as CASRLTGGNQPQHF.